Included here is one TCR beta chain sequence, with context. Treatment in this sample: roughly 19 received Ad26.COV2.S at low or high dose, single or two shots; about 5 received placebo; per-sample allocation not given. Specimen acquisition occurred on day 63 following the initial vaccine or placebo injection. The data originate from a study of Ad26.COV2.S vaccination and SARS-CoV-2 variants. Germline CDR1 reads ENHRY; CDR2 reads SYGVKD. V shed 5 bases and J 0 bases; nucleotides not matched to a gene: 6. This CDR3 has 17 residues. Assay: immunoSEQ multiplex PCR; the TCRdb copy retains only in-frame clones and omits some. This table has fewer than 500,000 clones, about 90% appearing once.

The TCR sequence derives from a person aged 18-65 years who received the Ad26.COV2.S COVID-19 vaccine or a placebo. Sequences were derived from peripheral blood, sampled in a trial of Ad26.COV2.S vaccine versus placebo. The chain has TRBV10-3 and TRBJ2-6, with 8 nucleotides matching TRBD1. CDR3 DNA: TGTGCCATCAGTCCCGGGACAGGTCTCTCTGGGGCCAACGTCCTGACTTTC. Translating it yields CAISPGTGLSGANVLTF.